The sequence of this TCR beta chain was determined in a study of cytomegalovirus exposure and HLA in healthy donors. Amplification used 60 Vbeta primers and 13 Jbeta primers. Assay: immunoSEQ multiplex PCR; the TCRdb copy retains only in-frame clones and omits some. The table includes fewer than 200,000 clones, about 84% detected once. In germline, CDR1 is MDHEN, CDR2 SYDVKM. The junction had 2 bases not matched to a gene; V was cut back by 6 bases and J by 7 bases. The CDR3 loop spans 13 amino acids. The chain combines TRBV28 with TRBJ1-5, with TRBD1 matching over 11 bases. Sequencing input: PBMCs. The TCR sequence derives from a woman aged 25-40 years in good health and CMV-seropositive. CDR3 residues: CASRGQGDQPQHF. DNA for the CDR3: TGTGCCAGCAGGGGACAGGGGGACCAGCCCCAGCATTTT.